The TCR beta chain under discussion was sequenced for a study of cytomegalovirus exposure and HLA in healthy donors. A multiplex PCR was run with 60 Vbeta primers and 13 Jbeta primers. Assay: immunoSEQ multiplex PCR; the TCRdb copy retains only in-frame clones and omits some. Of 55,000 to 70,000 clones listed, around 82% are singletons. This clone came up once. Its target is unknown. The germline V gene has CDR1 MNHNS and CDR2 SASEGT. The junction had 8 bases not matched to a gene; V was cut back by 6 bases and J by 15 bases. The CDR3 consists of 11 residues. Study-level results: For most subjects, TCR beta sequences were reported to predict HLA-A and HLA-B alleles with accuracy.

Samples came from healthy bone marrow donors. The chain uses TRBV6-1 and TRBJ1-5; 7 bases align to TRBD1. The sequenced material came from PBMCs. The clonotype was recovered from a man aged 18 to 30 in good health and CMV-seropositive. The CDR3 coding sequence is TGTGCCAGCAGAATCAACAGGGGATTGCATTTT. It encodes CASRINRGLHF.